The present entry profiles one TCR beta chain with its context. The CDR3 loop spans 15 amino acids. Losses at the gene ends were 5 bases for V and 7 bases for J; bases not matched to a gene: 7. Germline loops: CDR1 SGHTA, CDR2 FQGNSA. The assay was immunoSEQ multiplex PCR, and TCRdb's table has in-frame clones only and misses some. The sample holds roughly 250,000 clones; roughly 82% are singletons and the top ten take over 3.5%. The sample originates from a study of blood T cell repertoires in COVID-19. The sequence was obtained from a woman in her sixties or seventies with acute or convalescent COVID-19. This sequence joins TRBV7-2 and TRBJ2-1; the match to TRBD2 covers 11 bases. The sample taken for sequencing was peripheral blood. CDR3 DNA: TGTGCCAGCAGCCTTAGCGGGGGGGCCTCGAATGAGCAGTTCTTC. This encodes CASSLSGGASNEQFF.